Each of the 5 T cell receptor beta chains below was sequenced from the same sample in a study of blood T cell repertoires in COVID-19. The repertoire was sequenced with immunoSEQ multiplex PCR; TCRdb's copy has only in-frame clones and lacks some. The sample consists of about 180,000 clones, 70% to 90% of them appearing once. Material: peripheral blood. These TCRs come from a man in his sixties with acute or convalescent COVID-19.

The rearrangement joins TRBV14 to TRBJ2-3; TRBD2 aligns across 7 bases. This CDR3 region has 15 residues. V lost 6 bases and J lost 2; bases outside the gene matches: 8. Germline lookup yields CDR1 SGHDN and CDR2 FVKESK. The CDR3: CASSNSGPFTDTQYF. As DNA, the CDR3 is TGTGCCAGCAGTAATAGCGGGCCTTTCACAGATACGCAGTATTTT.

The chain is built from TRBV11-2 and TRBJ1-2; no clear D gene. With 3 bases removed from V and 7 bases from J, the gap between germline ends came to 9 bases. CDR1 is SGHAT, CDR2 FQNNGV, per germline. This CDR3 has 12 residues. In DNA form, the CDR3 reads TGTGCCAGCAGCTTCGGGGATGGTGGCTACACCTTC. Translation gives CASSFGDGGYTF.

This clone was picked up a small number of times. The rearrangement joins TRBV9 to TRBJ1-1; D is perhaps TRBD1 (5 bases). Germline V lookup: CDR1 SGDLS, CDR2 YYNGEE. The CDR3 is made up of 13 amino acids. V gave up 5 bases and J gave up 1 base, with 9 bases separating them. CDR3 protein: CASRGVSNTEAFF. DNA for the CDR3: TGTGCCAGCAGAGGGGTATCGAACACTGAAGCTTTCTTT.

This chain connects TRBV9 to TRBJ1-1; D is unclear. The V and J ends lost 4 bases and 1 base respectively, with 8 bases between them. Germline V lookup: CDR1 SGDLS, CDR2 YYNGEE. The CDR3 extends over 13 amino acids. The CDR3 DNA follows: TGTGCCAGCAGCCACCCTAAGAACACTGAAGCTTTCTTT. This encodes CASSHPKNTEAFF.

The chain has TRBV7-2 and TRBJ1-6; TRBD1 is a possible D gene (6 bases). The germline V and J ends were trimmed by 1 base and 7 bases, with 11 bases remaining between them. Germline lookup yields CDR1 SGHTA and CDR2 FQGNSA. CDR3 length: 15 residues. This CDR3 reads CASSLGGGRNSPLHF. CDR3 sequence (DNA): TGTGCCAGCAGCTTAGGGGGGGGGCGAAATTCACCCCTCCACTTT.